This T cell receptor beta chain was recorded in a study of blood T cell repertoires in COVID-19. Across the whole study: The origin of the acute and convalescent COVID-19 samples was the United States, Italy and Spain. The analysed material was cDNA or gDNA that came from T cells, B-cell-depleted T cells, or PBMCs.

CDR1 and CDR2 from the germline V gene are SGHRS and YFSETQ. V shed 3 bases and J 10 bases; nucleotides not matched to a gene: 13. The CDR3 is 17 amino acids. Study processing details: Quantification of nucleated cells was approximated via reference gene primer amplification. Clones were read by immunoSEQ multiplex PCR, and TCRdb kept only the in-frame ones, dropping some. V and J calls and clone size follow that table, whereas D and trimming were derived from the DNA. The sample gives under 55,000 clones, around 85% of which show up once; approximately 15% is in the top ten. Sequenced sample: peripheral blood. The sequence derives from a human donor in a cohort sampled during active COVID-19. The chain joins TRBV5-1 to TRBJ1-6, with 10 bases aligning to TRBD1. The CDR3 here is CASSSKRTTGGNSPLHF. CDR3 coding DNA: TGCGCCAGCAGCTCGAAACGGACGACAGGGGGCAACTCACCCCTCCACTTT.